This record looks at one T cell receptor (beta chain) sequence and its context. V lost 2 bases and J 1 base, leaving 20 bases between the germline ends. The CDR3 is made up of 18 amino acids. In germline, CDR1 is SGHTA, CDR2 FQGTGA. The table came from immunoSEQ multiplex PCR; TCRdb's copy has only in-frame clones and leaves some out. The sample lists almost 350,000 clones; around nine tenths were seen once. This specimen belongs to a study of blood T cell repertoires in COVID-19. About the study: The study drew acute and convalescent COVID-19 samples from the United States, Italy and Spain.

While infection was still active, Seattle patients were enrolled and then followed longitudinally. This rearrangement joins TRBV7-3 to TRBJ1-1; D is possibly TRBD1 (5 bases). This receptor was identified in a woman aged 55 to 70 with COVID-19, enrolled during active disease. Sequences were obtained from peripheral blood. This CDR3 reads CASSLSLAMEGPNTEAFF. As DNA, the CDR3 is TGTGCCAGCAGCTTATCTTTGGCAATGGAGGGACCGAACACTGAAGCTTTCTTT. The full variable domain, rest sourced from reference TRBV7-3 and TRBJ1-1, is GAGVSQTPSNKVTEKGKYVELRCDPISGHTALYWYRQSLGQGPEFLIYFQGTGAADDSGLPNDRFFAVRPEGSVSTLKIQRTERGDSAVYLCASSLSLAMEGPNTEAFFGQGTRLTVV.